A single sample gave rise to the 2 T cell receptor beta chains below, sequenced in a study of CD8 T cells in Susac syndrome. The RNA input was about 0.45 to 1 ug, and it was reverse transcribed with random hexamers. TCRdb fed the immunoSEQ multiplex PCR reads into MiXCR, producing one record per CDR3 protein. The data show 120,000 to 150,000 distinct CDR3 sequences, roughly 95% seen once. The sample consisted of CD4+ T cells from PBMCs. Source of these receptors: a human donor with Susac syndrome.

CDR3 bases: TGCAGTGCTCTAAGGACTAGCGGCACAGATACGCAGTATTTT. Translating it yields CSALRTSGTDTQYF. The V and J genes are TRBV20-1 and TRBJ2-3; 9 nucleotides line up with TRBD2. After removal of 5 bases from V and 1 base from J, the junction contained 4 bases not matched to a gene. The V gene's germline CDR1 is DFQATT and CDR2 SNEGSKA (reference sequence). The CDR3 is made up of 14 amino acids.

The CDR3 DNA reads as TGTGCCAGCAGCCAATATACCGAGGCCACTGAAGCTTTCTTT. Amino acids: CASSQYTEATEAFF. The genes are TRBV3-1 and TRBJ1-1; D not certain. Per germline, CDR1 LGHDT and CDR2 YNNKEL (reference sequence). Trimming shortened V by 2 bases and J by 4 bases, and 11 bases separated the two germline ends. The CDR3 is made up of 14 amino acids.